This entry is about one T cell receptor beta chain. The target antigen is unknown. Sequencing was performed with immunoSEQ multiplex PCR; in TCRdb, only in-frame clones are kept and a portion is missing. The table records about 15,000 clones, about 80% of them present only once. The data stem from a study of graft-versus-host responses after intestinal transplantation. The overall study: Grafts that recipients had were multivisceral, liver-intestinal, or isolated intestinal transplants.

Graft tissue processing released intraepithelial and lamina propria lymphocytes. The study, taken as a whole, reports: Recipient bone marrow held GvH clones, some seen earlier in ileum or blood.

Germline CDR1 LNHDA, CDR2 SQIVND (reference sequence). The CDR3 covers 14 residues. V was pared by 3 bases and J by 4 bases, with 4 bases of the junction left unmatched. This clonotype originated in a human patient who received an intestinal transplant, so some T cells may come from the graft donor. Sequencing was performed on ileum tissue, taken about 15 weeks after intestinal transplant. The chain has TRBV19 and TRBJ2-7; TRBD1 aligns across 9 bases. In nucleotides, the CDR3 is TGTGCCAGTAGTATCGGGACAGGGTATTACGAGCAGTACTTC. Its translation is CASSIGTGYYEQYF.